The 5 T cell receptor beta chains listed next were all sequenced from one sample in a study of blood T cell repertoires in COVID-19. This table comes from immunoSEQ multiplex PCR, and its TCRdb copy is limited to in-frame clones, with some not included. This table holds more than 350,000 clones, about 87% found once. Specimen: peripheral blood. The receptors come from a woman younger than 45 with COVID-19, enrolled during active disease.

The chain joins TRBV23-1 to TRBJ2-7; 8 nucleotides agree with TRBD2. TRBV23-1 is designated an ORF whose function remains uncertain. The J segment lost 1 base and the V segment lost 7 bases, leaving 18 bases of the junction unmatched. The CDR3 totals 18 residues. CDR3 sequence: CASTSKGAGGGWSYEQYF. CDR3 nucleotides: TGCGCCAGCACCTCAAAGGGCGCGGGAGGCGGTTGGTCCTACGAGCAGTACTTC.

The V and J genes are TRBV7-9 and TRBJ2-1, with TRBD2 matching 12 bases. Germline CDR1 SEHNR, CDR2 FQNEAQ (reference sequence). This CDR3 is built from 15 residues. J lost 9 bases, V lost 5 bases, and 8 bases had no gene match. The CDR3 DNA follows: TGTGCCAGCAGCCTTTCTAGCGGGAGGGCCCCTGAGCAGTTCTTC. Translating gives CASSLSSGRAPEQFF. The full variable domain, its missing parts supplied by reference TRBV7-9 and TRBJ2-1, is DTGVSQNPRHKITKRGQNVTFRCDPISEHNRLYWYRQTLGQGPEFLTYFQNEAQLEKSRLLSDRFSAERPKGSFSTLEIQRTEQGDSAMYLCASSLSSGRAPEQFFGPGTRLTVL.

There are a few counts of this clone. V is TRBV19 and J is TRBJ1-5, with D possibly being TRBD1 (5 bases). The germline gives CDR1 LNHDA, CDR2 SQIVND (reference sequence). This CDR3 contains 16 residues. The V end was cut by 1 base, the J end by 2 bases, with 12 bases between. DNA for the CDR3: TGTGCCAGTAGTATAGTCCAGGGTTGGGGCAATCAGCCCCAGCATTTT. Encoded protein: CASSIVQGWGNQPQHF.

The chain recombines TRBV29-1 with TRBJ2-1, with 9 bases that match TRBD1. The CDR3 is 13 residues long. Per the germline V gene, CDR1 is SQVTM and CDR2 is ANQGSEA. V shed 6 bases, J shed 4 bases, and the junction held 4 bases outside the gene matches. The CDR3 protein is CSVRGQGYNEQFF. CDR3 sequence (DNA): TGCAGCGTCCGAGGACAGGGGTACAATGAGCAGTTCTTC.

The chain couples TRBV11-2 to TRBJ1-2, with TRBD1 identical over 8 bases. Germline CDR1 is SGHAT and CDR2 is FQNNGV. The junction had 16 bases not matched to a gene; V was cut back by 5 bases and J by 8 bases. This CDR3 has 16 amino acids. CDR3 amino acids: CASSIGTGPTIGGYTF. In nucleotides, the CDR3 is TGTGCCAGCAGCATCGGGACAGGTCCGACTATTGGAGGCTACACCTTC.